This TCR beta chain was sequenced in a study of regulatory T cells in long-lasting Graves disease. Study-wide context: Freshly diagnosed Graves' patients had used antithyroid drugs for under 3 months.

This CDR3 spans 12 amino acids. Trimming pared 2 bases from V and 10 bases from J, leaving 6 bases between. Germline V gene sequence: CDR1 MGHDK, CDR2 SYGVNS. Study conclusions and caveats: When disease was persistent, TRBV28, TRBJ1-2 and TRBJ2-5 were the favored segments.

Points on this clonotype: Its cognate antigen is unknown.

Sequencing libraries for TCR beta were prepared with iRepertoire HTBI primers and Arm-PCR of CDR3 regions. Each CDR3 protein is one row after TCRdb ran MiXCR on the multiplex PCR reads. The sample lists 400,000 to 550,000 distinct CDR3 sequences; just under 15% were seen once. Time point: newly diagnosed GD, antithyroid drugs for less than 3 months. TCR sequences were obtained from RNA taken from PBMCs. The data were also submitted as part of a second study, on T cells in Graves' hyperthyroidism and ophthalmopathy. This second study says: Graves' hyperthyroidism was deemed stable absent ophthalmopathy progression within 18 months.

The specimen was peripheral blood mononuclear cells (PBMCs), collected at new diagnosis, from a patient treated with antithyroid drugs. The TCR was taken from a woman younger than 45 with Graves disease. This chain uses TRBV25-1 with TRBJ1-6; unclear D gene. CDR3 in amino acids: CASSEGISPLHF. Written as DNA, the CDR3 is TGTGCCAGCAGTGAAGGGATCTCACCCCTCCACTTT.